This TCR beta chain was obtained from a study of blood T cell repertoires in COVID-19. How the authors handled the data: Cell counts per sample came from amplifying reference gene primers. The method was immunoSEQ multiplex PCR; TCRdb's version includes in-frame clones alone and lacks a portion of them. V, J and clone size are those of that table, while D and trimming were read from the DNA. The sample lists 30,000 to 35,000 clones; 70% to 90% were seen once. Seattle researchers signed up patients amid active infection and tracked them longitudinally. Sample: peripheral blood. The origin of this receptor is a man in his sixties with COVID-19, enrolled during active disease.

In DNA form, the CDR3 reads TGTGCCTTACTACAGGGGGGAAACACCATATATTTT. This gives the protein CALLQGGNTIYF. The chain is built from TRBV30 and TRBJ1-3; 7 bases line up with TRBD1. The CDR3 extends over 12 amino acids. V was clipped by 7 bases and J by 4 bases; unmatched bases: 4. Germline lookup yields CDR1 GTSNPN and CDR2 SVGIG (reference sequence).